These 20 T cell receptor beta chains were all obtained from the same sample, sequenced in a study. TCRdb re-analysed the RT-PCR reads in MiXCR, keeping a single row per CDR3 protein. This sample has about 680,000 distinct CDR3 sequences, with about 14% found just once. Sequencing was performed on memory CD4+ T cells from blood. The receptor source for this set is a female donor in good health, serving as a healthy control.

This clonotype was recorded a few times. V is TRBV3-1 and J is TRBJ2-7; no clear D gene. V lost 3 bases and J lost 3, with 6 bases in between. This CDR3 is built from 12 residues. Germline CDR1 reads LGHDT; CDR2 reads YNNKEL (reference sequence). The CDR3 nucleotides read TGTGCCAGCAGCCATGGCTTCTACGAGCAGTACTTC. This codes for CASSHGFYEQYF.

J is TRBJ1-4 and V is TRBV6-2 or TRBV6-3; D is unresolved. CDR3 length: 14 residues. Deletions cut 0 bases from V and 6 bases from J, with 8 bases between. Germline V lookup: CDR1 MNHEY, CDR2 SVGEGT. CDR3 in amino acids: CASSYSPRDEKLFF. CDR3 sequence (DNA): TGTGCCAGCAGTTACTCCCCGAGGGATGAAAAACTGTTTTTT.

The chain combines TRBV6-6 with TRBJ1-5, with TRBD1 identical over 7 bases. The V gene end was trimmed by 4 bases and the J gene end by 0 bases; junction bases not matched to a gene: 6. This CDR3 contains 16 residues. Germline V CDR1 and CDR2: MNHNY, SVGAGI (reference sequence). This CDR3 is CASSLLQGNSNQPQHF. DNA for the CDR3: TGTGCCAGCAGTTTGTTACAGGGGAATAGCAATCAGCCCCAGCATTTT.

V is TRBV7-2 and J is TRBJ1-3; D gene uncertain. Per germline, CDR1 SGHTA and CDR2 FQGNSA. V gave up 4 bases and J gave up 0 bases, with 13 bases separating them. CDR3 length: 16 residues. CDR3 residues: CASSSLPALSGNTIYF. CDR3 in DNA: TGTGCCAGCAGCTCCTTACCCGCACTCTCTGGAAACACCATATATTTT.

This clonotype was observed a few times. As DNA, the CDR3 is TGTGCCAGCAACTTGGGACAGCTCTACGAGCAGTACTTC. Encoded protein: CASNLGQLYEQYF. The rearrangement uses TRBV6-2 or TRBV6-3 and TRBJ2-7; TRBD1 aligns across 7 bases. The germline CDR1 and CDR2 sequences are MNHEY and SVGEGT. The CDR3 is 13 amino acids. Trimming removed 7 bases from V and 3 bases from J; junction bases left unmatched: 6.

This clonotype was detected only a few times. The chain has TRBV7-2 and TRBJ1-2; unclear D gene. CDR1 SGHTA and CDR2 FQGNSA come from the germline V gene. This CDR3 has 14 residues. Between the trimmed V and J ends, which lost 1 base and 8 bases, there was a span of 14 bases. The CDR3 loop is CASSLGTKAGGYTF. CDR3 nucleotides: TGTGCCAGCAGCTTAGGGACTAAGGCGGGAGGCTACACCTTC.

In this sample, this clonotype turned up a few times. The chain uses TRBV5-4 and TRBJ2-1; 10 bases are a match to TRBD2. This CDR3 contains 16 residues. Germline assignment: CDR1 SGHNT and CDR2 YYREEE (reference sequence). V was pared by 7 bases and J by 4 bases, with 11 bases of the junction left unmatched. The CDR3 protein is CASLPDASGSYNEQFF. CDR3 bases: TGTGCCAGCCTCCCCGACGCTAGCGGGAGTTACAATGAGCAGTTCTTC.

This clonotype was counted only a few times. CDR3 loop: CASGETGRGNQPQHF. CDR3 DNA: TGTGCCAGTGGAGAGACAGGGCGCGGGAACCAGCCCCAGCATTTT. The J gene is TRBJ1-5, the V gene TRBV19; TRBD1 matches at 7 bases. This CDR3 has 15 amino acids. Per germline, CDR1 LNHDA and CDR2 SQIVND (reference sequence). Germline trimming cut 8 bases from V and 7 bases from J; bases unmatched to any gene: 14.

CDR3 nucleotide sequence: TGTGCCAGCAGCGCGGATCCTAACTATGGCTACACCTTC. It is translated as CASSADPNYGYTF. The rearrangement joins TRBV9 to TRBJ1-2; the D is unclear. This CDR3 has 13 residues. CDR1 and CDR2 (germline): SGDLS, YYNGEE. Trimming took 3 bases from V and 0 from J, leaving 6 bases between them.

A few counts support this clonotype. The chain uses TRBV7-8 and TRBJ2-1; TRBD2 might be the D (6 bases). This CDR3 is built from 14 residues. Between the trimmed V and J ends, which lost 5 bases and 3 bases, there was a span of 11 bases. Germline assignment: CDR1 SGHVS and CDR2 FQNEAQ. CDR3 in DNA: TGTGCCAGCAGCGCGGGACGGCTCTACAATGAGCAGTTCTTC. Translated: CASSAGRLYNEQFF.

The table lists this clonotype with a few counts. The chain couples TRBV24-1 to TRBJ2-4; 8 nucleotides agree with TRBD1. CDR1 is KGHDR and CDR2 is SFDVKD in the germline V gene. The CDR3 runs to 14 residues. Trimming removed 3 bases from V and 8 bases from J; junction bases left unmatched: 5. The CDR3 loop is CATSDTTGVYIQYF. CDR3 coding DNA: TGTGCCACCAGTGATACGACAGGGGTGTACATTCAGTACTTC.

The sample holds many counts of this clonotype. The V and J genes are TRBV5-1 and TRBJ2-7; TRBD1 is a possible D gene (5 bases). CDR3 length equals 12 residues. Germline CDR1 is SGHRS and CDR2 is YFSETQ. Trimming shortened V by 7 bases and J by 3 bases, and 11 bases separated the two germline ends. The CDR3 DNA sequence: TGCGCCAGCGCAAATCAGGGCTACGAGCAGTACTTC. Its protein is CASANQGYEQYF. Supplemented by reference TRBV5-1 and TRBJ2-7, the full variable domain reads KAGVTQTPRYLIKTRGQQVTLSCSPISGHRSVSWYQQTPGQGLQFLFEYFSETQRNKGNFPGRFSGRQFSNSRSEMNVSTLELGDSALYLCASANQGYEQYFGPGTRLTVT.

A few counts support this clonotype. The chain recombines TRBV24-1 with TRBJ2-5, with TRBD2 matching 9 bases. V was clipped by 4 bases and J by 4 bases; unmatched bases: 6. The CDR3 totals 15 residues. Germline CDR1 and CDR2: KGHDR and SFDVKD. Written as DNA, the CDR3 is TGTGCCACCAGTGACCCGATGCGGGGGGGAGAGACCCAGTACTTC. Translated: CATSDPMRGGETQYF.

The chain joins TRBV20-1 to TRBJ1-5, with D maybe TRBD1 (6 bases). The germline V gene has CDR1 DFQATT and CDR2 SNEGSKA (reference sequence). The V gene lost 0 bases and the J gene lost 10 bases, with 22 bases spanning the gap. The CDR3 extends over 16 amino acids. The CDR3, as DNA: TGCAGTGCTAGAGATCGCCCAGGGGCGAGGGTCGGCCCCCAGCATTTT. It is translated as CSARDRPGARVGPQHF.

This clonotype has a handful of counts. V and J are TRBV5-8 and TRBJ2-2; tentatively, D is TRBD2 (5 bases). The germline V gene has CDR1 SGHTS and CDR2 YDEGEE. The CDR3 loop spans 16 amino acids. The ends were cut back, 5 bases at V and 0 bases at J, with 14 bases in the middle. The CDR3 coding sequence is TGTGCCAGCAGTCTCGGGGTCAGCACGAACACCGGGGAGCTGTTTTTT. It is translated as CASSLGVSTNTGELFF.

This clonotype has just a few counts. The chain uses TRBV5-1 and TRBJ1-5; TRBD1 matches 7 bases. This CDR3 spans 15 amino acids. V lost 2 bases, J lost 1 base, and 3 bases stayed unmatched. Germline assignment: CDR1 SGHRS and CDR2 YFSETQ. Here the CDR3 DNA reads TGCGCCAGCAGCTTCGGGGGACAGAGCAATCAGCCCCAGCATTTT. Protein sequence: CASSFGGQSNQPQHF.

This clonotype turned up a few times. The J gene is TRBJ2-1, the V gene TRBV12-3 or TRBV12-4; D may be TRBD2 (5 bases). With 4 bases removed from V and 6 bases from J, the gap between germline ends came to 16 bases. This CDR3 region has 15 residues. The CDR3 nucleotides are TGTGCCAGCAGTTACGCTAACGGGATGAGCAATGAGCAGTTCTTC. This sequence encodes CASSYANGMSNEQFF.

The chain employs TRBV7-2 and TRBJ2-7, with D uncertain. V lost 5 bases and J 3 bases, leaving 17 bases between the germline ends. The V gene's germline CDR1 is SGHTA and CDR2 FQGNSA. This CDR3 has 15 amino acids. The DNA for the CDR3 is TGTGCCAGCAGCCCCATGCATGTTCCGAACTACGAGCAGTACTTC. Translating gives CASSPMHVPNYEQYF.

V is TRBV9 and J is TRBJ1-3; the D is unclear. The CDR3 contains 18 residues. Germline V CDR1 and CDR2: SGDLS, YYNGEE. Trimming took 0 bases from V and 0 from J, leaving 16 bases between them. The CDR3 DNA sequence: TGTGCCAGCAGCGTAGGAATCCAGGCTTACGACTCTGGAAACACCATATATTTT. Protein: CASSVGIQAYDSGNTIYF.

This clonotype has ten or more counts. The chain uses TRBV7-2 and TRBJ2-5, with D perhaps TRBD1 (6 bases). Germline V lookup: CDR1 SGHTA, CDR2 FQGNSA. The CDR3 totals 16 residues. The V end lost 1 base, the J end lost 1 base, and 13 bases lay between the germline ends. Here the CDR3 reads CASSLVAGEFQETQYF. CDR3 coding DNA: TGTGCCAGCAGCTTAGTTGCAGGGGAGTTCCAAGAGACCCAGTACTTC.